This TCR beta chain was captured by sequencing in a study of blood T cell repertoires in COVID-19. Background on the study: Both acute and convalescent COVID-19 samples were obtained from the United States, Italy and Spain. Sources were T cells, B-cell-depleted T cells, or PBMCs; the material itself was cDNA or gDNA.

This clone came up a few times. The ends were cut back, 4 bases at V and 0 bases at J, with 8 bases in the middle. The CDR3 runs to 14 residues. The germline gives CDR1 LGHDT, CDR2 YNNKEL (reference sequence). Original data processing: Scientists estimated how many nucleated cells there were by amplifying reference gene primers. The data were produced by immunoSEQ multiplex PCR, yet TCRdb's version contains in-frame clones alone and is incomplete. That table is the source of V, J and clone size, and D and trimming were worked out from the DNA. In the table there are under 130,000 clones, roughly two thirds of which are singletons.

The sample comprised peripheral blood. The rearrangement uses TRBV3-1 (or the pseudogene TRBV3-2) and TRBJ2-3; D is perhaps TRBD2 (6 bases). This receptor was taken from an elderly man with acute or convalescent COVID-19. In nucleotides, the CDR3 is TGTGCCAGCAGCCGCCGGGGGAGCACAGATACGCAGTATTTT. Residues: CASSRRGSTDTQYF.